This T cell receptor (beta chain) was captured by sequencing in a study of blood T cell repertoires in COVID-19 (dated by TCRdb to 2018 to 2021). As for the study more broadly: Collaborator samples came from the United States, Italy and Spain and covered acute and convalescent phases of COVID-19. The prospective study material was composed of cDNA or gDNA derived from T cells, B-cell-depleted T cells, or PBMCs. Deeply sampled blood TCRbeta repertoires from subjects exposed to, actively infected with, or recovered from COVID-19 were included in the dataset. The repertoires were released in a freely available public database meant as a resource for research on the immune response to SARS-CoV-2. Samples were obtained from the ongoing ImmuneRACE study (first 160 participants) and from 1,000 to 1,500 subjects provided by 6 global collaborators. Nearly every sample came with metadata listing a de-identified subject ID, COVID-19 status, age in years and sex. Where HLA class I and class II types were available, the types were taken from metadata supplied by the sample provider, not from assay-based typing. Results the study describes overall, beyond this receptor: The quantity of clinical and demographic metadata differed by source and by participant and was supplied without curation.

TCRbeta CDR3 regions were amplified from genomic DNA by means of the immunoSEQ Assay, a bias-controlled multiplex PCR. On the authors' methods: Nucleated cell counts per sample were estimated from amplification of reference gene primers within the assay. Sequence reads were collapsed and filtered to measure the absolute abundance of every unique TCRbeta CDR3 rearrangement. For each sample, productive Simpson clonality was calculated as the square root of Simpson's diversity index over productive rearrangements. This is the immuneACCESS table as TCRdb keeps it, with only in-frame sequences that have V and J called. A part of the clones is gone; compared with another copy, unresolved V genes explain less than half, and the rest is unexplained. V and J calls and clone size are those listed in that table; D and trimming were worked out from the DNA. The sample table records some 93,000 clones; roughly 90% of these occur just once. Approximately 6.8% of the sample lies in the top ten.

Whole blood was collected in K2EDTA tubes by collaborating institutions according to the institutions' own protocols. For TCRbeta analysis, collaborator samples were shipped as frozen whole blood, as isolated PBMCs, or as DNA extracted from either sample type. On this clone: This receptor's antigen is unknown. Per-base qualities were not stored, and no clone one base away is much larger.

The V end loses 5 bases and the J end loses 5 bases, and a stretch of 12 bases separates them. Its CDR3 holds 13 amino acids, cysteine through phenylalanine. Of the read, only the CDR3 DNA is kept; its 39 bases are in frame from base 1. The CDR1 and CDR2 encoded by the germline V gene are MNHEY and SVGEGT. The rearrangement combines TRBV6-2 or TRBV6-3 with TRBJ1-2, and possibly TRBD1, on 6 matching bases. Sequencing was carried out using peripheral blood. This receptor was taken from a man aged 60 to 75 with acute or convalescent COVID-19. The bases read TGTGCCAGCAGTCTGGACAGCCGATATGGCTACACCTTC. This gives the protein CASSLDSRYGYTF.